The clone carrying this T cell receptor (beta chain) was counted at least ten times. The source of the sample is a study of metastatic and nonmetastatic thyroid tumors. There were no patients who had received any treatment before thyroid surgery. J was trimmed by 0 bases and V by 2 bases; bases with no gene match: 4. The germline gives CDR1 MNHNS, CDR2 SASEGT. The CDR3 length is 17 residues. TCRdb recomputed clones from the PCR reads via MiXCR. The data contain roughly 59,000 clones, roughly 15% of them singletons. The chain joins TRBV6-1 to TRBJ1-2; 12 bases fit TRBD1. The sequence was obtained from a male donor with papillary thyroid cancer or a benign thyroid nodule (not recorded which). Some clones in this sample may be carry-over from other donors' samples. Sequencing was carried out using blood. CDR3 protein: CASSEWDRGLTNYGYTF. CDR3 nucleotides: TGTGCCAGCAGTGAATGGGACAGGGGGCTCACTAACTATGGCTACACCTTC.